This T cell receptor (beta chain) was observed in a study of prognosis after radiotherapy for stage I lung cancer. Multiplex PCR, run in two rounds, amplified TCR beta CDR3 from genomic DNA. The authors ran first-round PCR with primers specific to each TRBV and TRBJ gene. In TCRdb, the multiplex PCR reads were re-called with MiXCR into one record per CDR3 protein. This table holds 11,000 to 15,000 distinct CDR3 sequences, 50% to 65% found once. The study, taken as a whole, reports: Patients who developed distant metastases had lower Shannon entropy after stereotactic body radiation therapy. Differing TRBV and TRBJ gene usage was reportedly seen between patients with and without metastases.

Trimming took off 5 bases at V and 5 bases at J, with 15 bases between the two ends. The CDR3 consists of 15 residues. Per the germline V gene, CDR1 is MNHEY and CDR2 is SVGEGT. Concerning this clonotype itself: Its antigen is not known. The likely explanation is a read error, given a far larger clone one base away.

The chain uses TRBV6-2 or TRBV6-3 and TRBJ2-2; D may be TRBD2 (5 bases). This TCR derives from a donor older than 45 with non-small cell lung cancer. Here the sequenced sample was PBMCs, taken before or after stereotactic body radiation therapy (not recorded which). The CDR3 sequence is CASSPQERVTGELFF. Here the CDR3 DNA reads TGTGCCAGCAGTCCACAAGAGAGGGTAACCGGGGAGCTGTTTTTT.